In its sample, the clone carrying this T cell receptor beta chain was seen a few times. At one of its ends the junction is not consistent with the germline gene, which may arise from a read error. These data originate in a study of blood T cells in healthy people across ages. It was with a sample-barcoded 5' primer and a J-beta primer mix that a second PCR of roughly 7 to 12 cycles was run. TCRdb reprocessed the 5' RACE reads with MiXCR, giving one entry per CDR3 protein. This sample has more than 650,000 distinct CDR3 sequences, with about a quarter found just once. Germline CDR1 SSHAT, CDR2 FNYEAQ (reference sequence). The length of the CDR3 is 15 residues. These data also formed part of another study, on T cells of mothers and their children.

V gene TRBV7-7 combines with J gene TRBJ2-5; 8 bases agree with TRBD2. The J call may be mistaken, given a closer DNA end match to TRBJ2-7. Sequenced material: blood. The receptor comes from a boy between 10 and 17 years old in good health. This CDR3 reads CASSPNPAGGSEQYF. CDR3 sequence (DNA): TGTGCTAGCAGCCCTAACCCGGCGGGGGGAAGCGAGCAGTACTTC.